This paragraph reports one T cell receptor beta chain. Its specificity is not known. This specimen belongs to a study of CD4 T cells in relation to SARS-CoV-2 and coronaviruses. Only in-frame clones appear in the TCRdb table, and some are missing; sequencing was by immunoSEQ multiplex PCR. The sample carries around 23,000 clones, approximately 72% recorded once. Before the COVID-19 pandemic, during about 2010-2018, CD4+ T cells were taken from unexposed donors. CD4+ T cells were isolated from the cells after 10 days of culture. V was shortened by 6 bases and J by 1 base, with 12 bases between the two germline ends. From germline, CDR1 is SEHNR and CDR2 FQNEAQ (reference sequence). The CDR3 has 14 residues.

The material sequenced was CD4+ T cells from PBMCs, cultured in vitro. The genes are TRBV7-9 and TRBJ1-1; D is unresolved. The TCR was taken from a human donor in good health. DNA for the CDR3: TGTGCCAGCAGTTTTGGCTCGAGGAACACTGAAGCTTTCTTT. This gives the protein CASSFGSRNTEAFF. Full variable domain (rest looked up from reference TRBV7-9 and TRBJ1-1): DTGVSQNPRHKITKRGQNVTFRCDPISEHNRLYWYRQTLGQGPEFLTYFQNEAQLEKSRLLSDRFSAERPKGSFSTLEIQRTEQGDSAMYLCASSFGSRNTEAFFGQGTRLTVV.